A single sample is the source of the 27 T cell receptor beta chains below, sequenced in a study of cytomegalovirus exposure and HLA in healthy donors. PCR was performed using 60 Vbeta and 13 Jbeta primers. Generated by immunoSEQ multiplex PCR, the TCRdb table keeps only in-frame clones and is missing some. The sample holds about 150,000 clones, around 79% seen once. The sequenced material came from PBMCs. These TCRs come from a man aged 45-65 years in good health and CMV-seropositive.

This clone was seen only once. The chain uses TRBV27 and TRBJ2-7; no reliable D call. The V end was cut by 3 bases, the J end by 7 bases, with 19 bases between. Per germline, CDR1 MNHEY and CDR2 SMNVEV (reference sequence). The CDR3 contains 15 residues. CDR3 residues: CASSFSTRSYGEQYF. CDR3 DNA sequence: TGTGCCAGCAGTTTTTCGACAAGATCCTATGGGGAGCAGTACTTC.

There are a few counts of this clone. This rearrangement joins TRBV4-1 to TRBJ2-3; 15 nucleotides align to TRBD2. Germline CDR1 MGHRA, CDR2 YSYEKL. This CDR3 comprises 18 residues. The V gene end was trimmed by 0 bases and the J gene end by 2 bases; junction bases not matched to a gene: 3. The CDR3 loop reads CASSQEGLAGGFTDTQYF. CDR3 coding DNA: TGCGCCAGCAGCCAAGAGGGACTAGCGGGAGGCTTCACAGATACGCAGTATTTT.

V gene TRBV27 combines with J gene TRBJ2-1; 8 bases line up with TRBD2. Germline CDR1 MNHEY, CDR2 SMNVEV (reference sequence). CDR3 size: 15 residues. V dropped 4 bases and J dropped 4; count of bases not matched to a gene: 6. CDR3 amino acids: CASSYPGGKYNEQFF. Here the CDR3 DNA reads TGTGCCAGCAGTTATCCGGGAGGGAAGTACAATGAGCAGTTCTTC.

V and J are TRBV5-5 and TRBJ2-5; the D gene is possibly TRBD2 (7 bases). Germline lookup yields CDR1 SGHKS and CDR2 YYEKEE (reference sequence). V lost 4 bases to trimming and J lost 4 bases, with 14 bases between them. The CDR3 totals 14 residues. CDR3 sequence reads: CASSRRGGPETQYF. Written as DNA, the CDR3 is TGTGCCAGCAGCCGGAGGGGGGGGCCAGAGACCCAGTACTTC.

In regard to this clone: This CDR3 fails to terminate in the conserved phenylalanine or tryptophan, so it likely reflects a read error. The CDR3 sequence: CASSNRAAGYEQYL. CDR3 coding DNA: TGTGCCAGCAGTAACCGGGCCGCAGGGTACGAGCAGTACCTC. The V gene is TRBV28, the J gene TRBJ2-7; a weak D match, TRBD1 (5 bases). The CDR3 runs 14 residues. The ends were cut back, 5 bases at V and 4 bases at J, with 15 bases in the middle. Germline V lookup: CDR1 MDHEN, CDR2 SYDVKM.

This rearrangement joins TRBV6-5 to TRBJ1-2; TRBD1 matches at 9 bases. The V gene's germline CDR1 is MNHEY and CDR2 SVGAGI. J lost 6 bases, V lost 6 bases, and 8 bases had no gene match. The CDR3 runs 14 residues. The CDR3 nucleotides are TGTGCCAGCAGCCGGGGACAGGGTTTGGATGGCTACACCTTC. Its translation is CASSRGQGLDGYTF.

V is TRBV4-1 and J is TRBJ1-4, with TRBD1 as a possible D gene (6 bases). Germline V lookup: CDR1 MGHRA, CDR2 YSYEKL. This CDR3 is 15 amino acids long. Deletions cut 0 bases from V and 4 bases from J, with 9 bases between. The CDR3 here is CASSQDGTNNEKLFF. The CDR3, as DNA: TGCGCCAGCAGCCAAGACGGGACAAATAATGAAAAACTGTTTTTT.

The V gene is TRBV2, the J gene TRBJ2-5; D is undetermined. Germline V gene lookup returns CDR1 SNHLY and CDR2 FYNNEI. V dropped 0 bases and J dropped 5 bases, with 4 bases sitting between them. CDR3 length equals 12 residues. CDR3 amino acids: CASSEAQETQYF. The CDR3 bases are TGTGCCAGCAGTGAAGCGCAGGAGACCCAGTACTTC. The complete variable domain, with remaining parts taken from reference TRBV2 and TRBJ2-5, reads EPEVTQTPSHQVTQMGQEVILRCVPISNHLYFYWYRQILGQKVEFLVSFYNNEISEKSEIFDDQFSVERPDGSNFTLKIRSTKLEDSAMYFCASSEAQETQYFGPGTRLLVL.

This clone appeared a single time. The J gene is TRBJ2-5, the V gene TRBV7-2, with 12 bases matching TRBD1. Trimming cost V 5 bases and J 5 bases; bases outside gene matches: 6. The germline gives CDR1 SGHTA, CDR2 FQGNSA. The CDR3 contains 15 residues. The DNA of the CDR3 is TGTGCCAGCAGCCTCCGGGACAGGGGGCCCGAGACCCAGTACTTC. Its protein product is CASSLRDRGPETQYF.

The J gene is TRBJ2-1, the V gene TRBV25-1; tentatively, D is TRBD2 (5 bases). The V end was cut by 5 bases, the J end by 7 bases, with 21 bases between. CDR1 MGHDK and CDR2 SYGVNS come from the germline V gene. The CDR3 contains 16 residues. CDR3 region: CASSLYYSTRLNEQFF. The CDR3 DNA reads as TGTGCCAGCAGTCTTTACTACAGCACCCGACTAAATGAGCAGTTCTTC. Based on the CDR3 plus reference TRBV25-1 and TRBJ2-1, the full variable domain is EADIYQTPRYLVIGTGKKITLECSQTMGHDKMYWYQQDPGMELHLIHYSYGVNSTEKGDLSSESTVSRIRTEHFPLTLESARPSHTSQYLCASSLYYSTRLNEQFFGPGTRLTVL.

The rearrangement links TRBV9 to TRBJ2-5; TRBD2 matches 11 bases. The DNA matches TRBJ2-7 better at its end, which makes the J call doubtful. Per the germline V gene, CDR1 is SGDLS and CDR2 is YYNGEE. This CDR3 contains 16 residues. The CDR3 is CASSLFPGLAEYEQYF. In DNA form, the CDR3 reads TGTGCCAGCAGCCTTTTCCCGGGACTAGCGGAGTACGAGCAGTACTTC.

The chain joins TRBV6-5 to TRBJ2-3; a possible D gene is TRBD1 (6 bases). V dropped 5 bases and J dropped 6 bases, with 18 bases sitting between them. Germline assignment: CDR1 MNHEY and CDR2 SVGAGI. This CDR3 comprises 15 residues. The CDR3 DNA sequence: TGTGCCAGCAGTATTATGGGCAGGGGAATGGATACGCAGTATTTT. This gives the protein CASSIMGRGMDTQYF.

The rearrangement links TRBV30 to TRBJ2-5, with 9 bases aligning to TRBD1. This CDR3 has 15 amino acids. The germline CDR1 and CDR2 sequences are GTSNPN and SVGIG (reference sequence). With V trimmed by 5 bases and J by 1 base, 8 bases remained unmatched. As DNA, the CDR3 is TGTGCCTGGGGTTCCGGGACAGGGTCCCAAGAGACCCAGTACTTC. Translated, it gives CAWGSGTGSQETQYF.

This chain uses TRBV10-2 with TRBJ2-7, with 7 bases lining up with TRBD2. The V and J ends lost 7 bases and 0 bases, in that order; junction bases with no gene match: 9. CDR3 length equals 15 residues. CDR1 is WSHSY, CDR2 SAAADI, per germline. Here the CDR3 reads CASKVAGLASYEQYF. The CDR3 DNA is TGCGCCAGCAAAGTAGCGGGTCTGGCCTCCTACGAGCAGTACTTC.

This clone was observed once. The gene calls are TRBV9 and TRBJ2-7; 10 bases are a match to TRBD1. CDR3 length: 15 amino acids. Germline V CDR1 and CDR2: SGDLS, YYNGEE. The V and J ends lost 3 bases and 3 bases, in that order; junction bases with no gene match: 6. Here the CDR3 DNA reads TGTGCCAGCAGCGCTGGAGGGGACAGGGGCTACGAGCAGTACTTC. Its protein is CASSAGGDRGYEQYF.

In regard to this clone: An end of the junction does not agree with germline; a read error may underlie this. This chain joins TRBV5-6 and TRBJ2-7; TRBD2 matches 9 bases. Germline values: CDR1 SGHDT, CDR2 YYEEEE. The CDR3 consists of 12 residues. This CDR3 is CASSLGLAGWSF. The CDR3 coding sequence is TGTGCCAGCAGCTTGGGGCTAGCGGGATGGAGCTTC.

A single count supports this clone. The chain joins TRBV6-1 to TRBJ1-5, with D unclear. Between the trimmed V and J ends, which lost 3 bases and 7 bases, there was a span of 10 bases. CDR1 MNHNS and CDR2 SASEGT come from the germline V gene. This CDR3 region has 13 residues. The CDR3 loop reads CASSEWVGQPQHF. CDR3 coding DNA: TGTGCCAGCAGTGAGTGGGTCGGGCAGCCCCAGCATTTT.

This clone was seen a handful of times. This sequence joins TRBV29-1 and TRBJ2-1; no clear D gene. Germline V lookup: CDR1 SQVTM, CDR2 ANQGSEA. This CDR3 has 14 amino acids. Trimming took off 7 bases at V and 8 bases at J, with 21 bases between the two ends. The CDR3 here is CSAGLAIRSDEQFF. CDR3 in DNA: TGCAGCGCAGGTCTGGCAATCCGGTCGGATGAGCAGTTCTTC.

This chain connects TRBV18 to TRBJ1-5, with 8 bases matching TRBD1. CDR3 size: 15 residues. The V segment lost 4 bases and the J segment 5 bases; nucleotides outside the gene matches: 7. CDR1 is KGHSH, CDR2 LQKENI, per germline. In DNA form, the CDR3 reads TGTGCCAGCTCACTAACAGGGGGTGGTCATCAGCCCCAGCATTTT. Residues: CASSLTGGGHQPQHF.

The chain carries TRBV6-5 and TRBJ2-3; the match to TRBD1 covers 11 bases. Germline CDR1 is MNHEY and CDR2 is SVGAGI. J gave up 6 bases and V 3 bases, and 5 bases lay outside the gene matches. The CDR3 is 15 residues long. Here the CDR3 DNA reads TGTGCCAGCAGTTATAACGGACAGGGGGCTGATACGCAGTATTTT. It codes for CASSYNGQGADTQYF.

The rearrangement uses TRBV2 and TRBJ1-2, with D possibly matching TRBD1 (5 bases). The germline CDR1 and CDR2 sequences are SNHLY and FYNNEI. The CDR3 spans 13 residues. V lost 3 bases and J 7 bases, leaving 12 bases between the germline ends. CDR3 protein: CASSDSGKGGYTF. The CDR3 coding sequence is TGTGCCAGCAGTGATTCAGGGAAGGGTGGCTACACCTTC.

The V gene is TRBV28, the J gene TRBJ2-3; TRBD2 might be the D (5 bases). Germline V gene data show CDR1 as MDHEN and CDR2 as SYDVKM. This CDR3 is built from 12 residues. The V end was cut by 6 bases, the J end by 8 bases, with 12 bases between. The CDR3 DNA reads as TGTGCCAGCAGCCAAGGAGGAGTTACGCAGTATTTT. Translating it yields CASSQGGVTQYF.

V usage is TRBV5-1 and J usage is TRBJ2-5; 7 nucleotides match TRBD1. The CDR3 extends over 14 amino acids. V lost 5 bases, J lost 5 bases, and 9 bases stayed unmatched. Germline V gene lookup returns CDR1 SGHRS and CDR2 YFSETQ. The CDR3 DNA sequence: TGCGCCAGCAGATTACAGGGGATTGGGGAGACCCAGTACTTC. This codes for CASRLQGIGETQYF.

This rearrangement joins TRBV21-1 to TRBJ1-5; TRBD1 was called by the table and not checked on the DNA. TRBV21-1 is given as a pseudogene. This CDR3 has 14 residues. The chain's CDR3 is CASSLQGFNQPQHF. CDR3 DNA sequence: TGTGCCAGCAGCCTACAGGGTTTCAATCAGCCCCAGCATTTT.

The chain has TRBV6-6 and TRBJ2-1; tentative D call: TRBD1 (7 bases). Trimming stripped 4 bases from V and 3 bases from J, with 10 bases between. Germline lookup yields CDR1 MNHNY and CDR2 SVGAGI (reference sequence). The CDR3 covers 14 residues. CDR3 in amino acids: CASSSGGHYNEQFF. DNA for the CDR3: TGTGCCAGCAGTTCAGGGGGGCACTACAATGAGCAGTTCTTC.

The chain employs TRBV7-9 and TRBJ2-1; a weak D match, TRBD2 (5 bases). With 5 bases removed from V and 4 bases from J, the gap between germline ends came to 15 bases. The CDR3 sequence is 15 residues long. Germline lookup yields CDR1 SEHNR and CDR2 FQNEAQ (reference sequence). This CDR3 is CASSQLSGPYNEQFF. The DNA for the CDR3 is TGTGCCAGCAGCCAACTAAGCGGACCTTACAATGAGCAGTTCTTC.

This chain links TRBV5-1 with TRBJ2-3; D gene unclear. Germline V lookup: CDR1 SGHRS, CDR2 YFSETQ. The V gene lost 6 bases and the J gene lost 1 base, with 12 bases spanning the gap. The CDR3 sequence is 14 residues long. Written as DNA, the CDR3 is TGCGCCAGCAATGATGGAGTAGGCACAGATACGCAGTATTTT. Translated, it gives CASNDGVGTDTQYF. Complete variable domain (other parts from reference TRBV5-1 and TRBJ2-3): KAGVTQTPRYLIKTRGQQVTLSCSPISGHRSVSWYQQTPGQGLQFLFEYFSETQRNKGNFPGRFSGRQFSNSRSEMNVSTLELGDSALYLCASNDGVGTDTQYFGPGTRLTVL.